One sample yielded the 19 T cell receptor beta chains listed below, sequenced in a study of tumor-infiltrating lymphocytes in primary liver carcinoma. From unsorted bulk tissue weighing roughly 17-31 mg, DNA and RNA were co-extracted. The researchers produced TCR beta cDNA from around 0.5 ug total RNA with a constant-region primer. TCR beta libraries came from three nested multiplex PCR rounds using slightly modified ARM-PCR. The study ran its first two PCR rounds for 9 to 10 cycles each, using TRBV1-TRBV30 forward primers and a C-beta reverse primer. From the multiplex PCR reads, TCRdb called clonotypes with MiXCR, one entry per CDR3 protein. The sample lists about 59,000 distinct CDR3 sequences, less than 75% seen once, with approximately 50% in the top ten. The material sequenced was liver tumor tissue from sampling region 2. Sample subset: tumor region T2, inferior pole. The receptors were gathered from a man aged 35 to 55 with primary liver carcinoma and hepatitis B virus infection.

This clonotype appeared once. V gene TRBV11-2 combines with J gene TRBJ2-5, with a weak D call TRBD1 (5 bases). The germline CDR1 and CDR2 sequences are SGHAT and FQNNGV. Deletions cut 7 bases from V and 3 bases from J, with 21 bases between. CDR3 length equals 16 residues. The CDR3 DNA is TGTGCCAGCACTCAAACTCCTGGCAAGGGGAAAGAGACCCAGTACTTC. Its translation is CASTQTPGKGKETQYF.

This clonotype has ten or more counts. The chain recombines TRBV12-3 or TRBV12-4 with TRBJ2-7; weak D call: TRBD1 (6 bases). The ends were cut back, 6 bases at V and 3 bases at J, with 15 bases in the middle. The CDR3 consists of 14 residues. The CDR3 is CASRAQQGDYEQYF. CDR3 nucleotide sequence: TGTGCCAGCAGGGCCCAACAGGGAGACTACGAGCAGTACTTC.

At least ten counts were recorded for this clonotype. The chain uses TRBV28 and TRBJ1-1; D is unclear. The CDR3 is made up of 12 amino acids. The V gene lost 8 bases and the J gene lost 10 bases, with 17 bases spanning the gap. Germline CDR1 and CDR2: MDHEN and SYDVKM. The CDR3, as DNA: TGTGCCAGCGAAGGAGGGAGGATCGGAGCTTTCTTT. Encoded protein: CASEGGRIGAFF.

The chain links TRBV4-2 to TRBJ2-1; D possibly uses TRBD1 or TRBD2 (5 bases each). Germline CDR1 is LGHNA and CDR2 is YNFKEQ. V lost 2 bases and J lost 6, with 17 bases in between. The CDR3 consists of 16 residues. This CDR3 reads CASSQHLGTGTNEQFF. CDR3 DNA sequence: TGTGCCAGCAGCCAACACCTCGGGACGGGTACCAATGAGCAGTTCTTC.

In the case of this clonotype: Germline and junction disagree at one end, which may indicate a read error. This sequence joins TRBV12-3 or TRBV12-4 and TRBJ2-7; TRBD2 matches 7 bases. The CDR3 is made up of 13 amino acids. The CDR3 DNA is TGTACCAGCAGTAGACTAGCTGGAGTCGAGCAGCTCTTC. Its protein product is CTSSRLAGVEQLF.

About this clonotype: At one boundary the junction diverges from the germline segment, which might be a read error. The J gene is TRBJ2-7, the V gene TRBV5-6, with TRBD2 as a possible D gene (5 bases). Germline assignment: CDR1 SGHDT and CDR2 YYEEEE. This CDR3 is built from 13 residues. This chain's CDR3 is CASNHDGGRGLSF. The CDR3 nucleotides are TGTGCCAGCAACCATGACGGCGGTCGGGGATTATCCTTC.

This clonotype was found once. Its ends do not fully match the called genes, so a read error is possible. The chain joins TRBV11-2 to TRBJ2-2; possible D gene TRBD2, 6 bases. CDR1 SGHAT and CDR2 FQNNGV come from the germline V gene. The CDR3 contains 14 residues. CDR3 sequence: CASSLRDRTPGAVF. The CDR3 DNA reads TGTGCCAGCAGTTTGCGGGATCGAACACCGGGAGCTGTTTTT.

With regard to this clonotype: A much larger clone differs by one base, so this may be a read error. In this CDR3 the conserved last residue, phenylalanine or tryptophan, is missing, so a read error is likely. The chain is built from TRBV29-1 and TRBJ2-3, with 8 nucleotides matching TRBD2. Germline V gene data show CDR1 as SQVTM and CDR2 as ANQGSEA. The CDR3 length is 13 residues. Losses at the gene ends were 7 bases for V and 9 bases for J; bases not matched to a gene: 12. This CDR3 reads CSGAGASILTQYI. The DNA for the CDR3 is TGCAGCGGAGCGGGAGCGTCCATCCTGACGCAGTATATT.

As concerns this clonotype: The junction shows a germline mismatch at one end, possibly a read error. This chain links TRBV4-1 with TRBJ1-1; D unclear. This CDR3 has 15 residues. From germline, CDR1 is MGHRA and CDR2 YSYEKL. The CDR3 bases are TGCGCCAGCAGCCAAGTGAACATGCGATACACTCAAGCTTTCTTC. This translates into CASSQVNMRYTQAFF.

Many counts were recorded for this clonotype. This sequence joins TRBV5-1 and TRBJ2-7; a possible D gene is TRBD2 (6 bases). Trimming shortened V by 4 bases and J by 4 bases, and 15 bases separated the two germline ends. Per the germline V gene, CDR1 is SGHRS and CDR2 is YFSETQ. The CDR3 is 14 amino acids. The CDR3 bases are TGCGCCAGCAGCCCGATAGCGGAGACTTACGAGCAGTACTTC. This translates into CASSPIAETYEQYF.

Regarding this clonotype: This may arise from a read error, as a much more abundant clone is one base away. The genes are TRBV13 and TRBJ2-2; the match to TRBD2 covers 13 bases. This CDR3 region has 16 residues. Germline values: CDR1 PRHDT, CDR2 FYEKMQ (reference sequence). The CDR3 DNA follows: TGTGCCAGCAACTTAAGACTAGCGGGAGGACCCGGGGAGCTGTTTTTT. This codes for CASNLRLAGGPGELFF.

This clonotype came up a few times. One junction end does not reproduce the germline sequence, and a read error may be involved. The chain couples TRBV4-1 to TRBJ2-1; TRBD2 matches at 9 bases. Germline V gene lookup returns CDR1 MGHRA and CDR2 YSYEKL. There are 14 residues in the CDR3. In DNA form, the CDR3 reads TGCGCCAGCAGCCAGGCGGGAGGGTACAATGAGAAGTTCTTC. Translation: CASSQAGGYNEKFF.

On this clonotype: An end of the junction does not agree with germline; a read error may underlie this. This rearrangement joins TRBV11-2 to TRBJ2-5; D may correspond to TRBD1 or TRBD2 (5 bases each). Germline assignment: CDR1 SGHAT and CDR2 FQNNGV. CDR3 length: 16 amino acids. The DNA of the CDR3 is TGTACCAGCAGCCAAACTCCTGGCGAGGGGAGAGGGACCCAGTACTTC. This sequence encodes CTSSQTPGEGRGTQYF.

Remarks on this clonotype: An end of the junction differs from the germline gene, which may be a read error. CDR3 coding DNA: TGCAGCCGCCGACAGGGAGGCAATAAGCAATTCTTC. Translation gives CSRRQGGNKQFF. The chain uses TRBV29-1 and TRBJ2-1; D might be TRBD1 (7 bases). The CDR3 length is 12 residues. Germline V gene sequence: CDR1 SQVTM, CDR2 ANQGSEA.

Turning to this clonotype: Given a much more abundant clone one base away, this may be a read error. This chain uses TRBV30 with TRBJ2-1; the D is unclear. The CDR3 runs 11 residues. The germline V gene has CDR1 GTSNPN and CDR2 SVGIG (reference sequence). V lost 2 bases to trimming and J lost 12 bases, with 11 bases between them. As DNA, the CDR3 is TGTGCCTGGAGTATCGCCGATGGGCAGTTCTTC. Its translation: CAWSIADGQFF.

On this clonotype: A single base separates this from a much larger clone, so it may be a read error. V usage is TRBV28 and J usage is TRBJ2-1; D assignment may be TRBD1 or TRBD2 (5 bases each). Germline V gene sequence: CDR1 MDHEN, CDR2 SYDVKM. Trimming removed 3 bases from V and 8 bases from J, with 14 bases in between. CDR3 length: 14 amino acids. The CDR3 sequence is CASSFSRVGDEQFF. CDR3 sequence (DNA): TGTGCCAGCAGTTTTTCCAGGGTGGGGGATGAGCAGTTCTTC. The full variable domain, completed using reference TRBV28 and TRBJ2-1, is DVKVTQSSRYLVKRTGEKVFLECVQDMDHENMFWYRQDPGLGLRLIYFSYDVKMKEKGDIPEGYSVSREKKERFSLILESASTNQTSMYLCASSFSRVGDEQFFGPGTRLTVL.

With regard to this clonotype: This may be a read error, as it is one base from a much larger clone. V gene TRBV12-3 or TRBV12-4 combines with J gene TRBJ1-5; D not certain. V gave up 5 bases and J gave up 5 bases, with 10 bases separating them. The CDR3 spans 13 residues. The DNA for the CDR3 is TGTGCCAGCAGTCGTAACGGCGATCAGCCCCAGCATTTT. Its protein product is CASSRNGDQPQHF.

This clonotype has ten or more counts. This rearrangement joins TRBV25-1 to TRBJ2-5, with 13 nucleotides matching TRBD2. The CDR3 consists of 16 residues. The junction had 9 bases not matched to a gene; V was cut back by 6 bases and J by 5 bases. Germline CDR1 and CDR2: MGHDK and SYGVNS. The CDR3 loop is CASSRLAGGQEETQYF. DNA of the CDR3: TGTGCCAGCAGCCGACTAGCGGGAGGCCAGGAGGAGACCCAGTACTTC.

Notes on this clonotype: In this CDR3 the conserved last residue, phenylalanine or tryptophan, is missing, so a read error is likely. The chain couples TRBV6-1 to TRBJ2-7; D is ambiguous. Deletions cut 3 bases from V and 4 bases from J, with 19 bases between. CDR3 length: 16 residues. Germline CDR1 is MNHNS and CDR2 is SASEGT. For the CDR3, the DNA is TGTGCCAGCAGTGACGTGGCACAGACCATAGAGTACGAGCAGTACTCC. It is translated as CASSDVAQTIEYEQYS.